Listed below are T cell receptor beta chains from one sample, sequenced in a study of cytomegalovirus exposure and HLA in healthy donors. Method: immunoSEQ multiplex PCR; TCRdb's copy keeps in-frame clones and lacks some. The sample carries under 95,000 clones, approximately 93% recorded once. Sequencing was done on a sample of PBMCs. Receptors were obtained from a woman under 30 in good health and CMV-seropositive. Both conserved end residues are part of each CDR3. The D gene is left open where the match is weak.

V gene	J gene	D gene	CDR3 protein
TRBV9	TRBJ2-3	TRBD1	CASSVYDRGMADTQYF
TRBV15	TRBJ2-1	TRBD2	CATSGTRLAGDSYNEQFF
TRBV13	TRBJ1-3	-	CASSLQGGNTIYF
TRBV29-1	TRBJ1-1	-	CSSQGNTEAFF
TRBV5-1	TRBJ1-6	TRBD1	CASSLGTGATSPLHF
TRBV23-1	TRBJ2-5	-	CASSQSITQEDETQYF
TRBV28	TRBJ2-7	TRBD2	CASSFHLAGLSYEQYF
TRBV5-6	TRBJ2-3	TRBD2	CASSFARLAGLTDTQYF
TRBV6-4	TRBJ2-3	TRBD2	CASSENGGATDTQYF
TRBV4-2	TRBJ2-3	TRBD2	CASSQDTGTSGVLSTDTQYF
TRBV29-1	TRBJ1-1	-	CSDGTKHNTEAFF
TRBV7-3	TRBJ1-1	-	CASSLIPLSGETEAFF
TRBV9	TRBJ1-1	-	CASSPRDNLFAEAFF
TRBV29-1	TRBJ1-5	-	CSGSIGNQPQHF
TRBV5-4	TRBJ2-1	TRBD2	CASSSPLAGYNEQFF
TRBV7-9	TRBJ2-1	-	CASSFTWGEEQFF
TRBV7-2	TRBJ2-2	-	CASSATGLGTGELFF
TRBV30	TRBJ1-1	-	CAWSVDGGTEAFF
TRBV9	TRBJ2-1	TRBD2	CASSTPRSGRVSSYNEQFF
TRBV6-1	TRBJ1-1	-	CASSEGPWNTEAFF
TRBV5-1	TRBJ1-1	-	CASSLDRAFEAFF
TRBV21-1	TRBJ2-1	-	CASSKAGGINEQFF
TRBV19	TRBJ2-3	-	CASSIGQGPDTQYF
TRBV4-3	TRBJ1-2	-	CASSLSRETGSRYGYTF
TRBV6-1	TRBJ1-1	-	CASRSAGGSEAFF
TRBV7-2	TRBJ1-1	-	CASSLGGQPNTEAFF
TRBV18	TRBJ2-1	TRBD2	CASCSPGLAGYNEQFF
TRBV9	TRBJ1-4	-	CASSVSTGLLPNEKLFF
TRBV7-2	TRBJ1-5	-	CASSQTGTQPQHF
TRBV7-2	TRBJ1-2	TRBD1	CASSLAPPGQGPNYGYTF
TRBV28	TRBJ1-2	-	CASSPSSYGYTF
TRBV9	TRBJ1-6	-	CASSVQGGSPLHF
TRBV11-2	TRBJ2-5	TRBD1	CASSKDRVEETQYF
TRBV10-3	TRBJ2-3	TRBD2	CAISPGLEGDTQYF
TRBV6-5	TRBJ2-7	TRBD2	CASSYSSGGSYEQYF
TRBV29-1	TRBJ2-1	-	CSASPQSGLSSYNEQFF
TRBV7-3	TRBJ1-3	-	CASSFSQGNTIYF
TRBV9	TRBJ1-6	-	CASSVGASSYNSPLHF
TRBV14	TRBJ1-1	TRBD1	CASSQLDDRGTEAFF
TRBV25-1	TRBJ1-1	-	CASSEVWGQTEAFF
TRBV18	TRBJ1-4	-	CASSLDSLLTNEKLFF
TRBV4-1	TRBJ2-1	TRBD2	CASSQYRDYQNEQFF
TRBV10-3	TRBJ1-1	-	CAISGWTDGGTEAFF
TRBV27	TRBJ2-1	TRBD1	CASGTGFYNEQFF
TRBV10-3	TRBJ2-5	-	CAISDGFRGTTQYF
TRBV30	TRBJ1-2	TRBD1	CAWRGTGENYGYTF